Given below is one TCR beta chain in context. Its target is not known. 60 Vbeta and 13 Jbeta primers were used in PCR. TCRdb keeps only in-frame clones here, not all; method: immunoSEQ multiplex PCR. Of over 80,000 clones in the sample, 60% to 80% were seen once. This record belongs to a study of cytomegalovirus exposure and HLA in healthy donors. Study-wide points: In terms of immune exposure information, only CMV serostatus was available. Most CMV-associated TCR beta chains were later found to appear HLA-restricted. In a later analysis, HLA-associated TCR beta chains were more clonally expanded than equally common others. Later on, a genetic analysis was performed. It linked a missense variant in DCLRE1C with V- and J-gene trimming of TCR beta.

Sequencing was carried out using PBMCs. The source of this sequence is a female donor in good health and CMV-seronegative.

CDR3: CASRRQATDTQYF. The CDR3 DNA follows: TGTGCCAGCAGACGACAGGCCACAGATACGCAGTATTTT. The V gene is TRBV28, the J gene TRBJ2-3; tentatively, D is TRBD1 (6 bases). V lost 6 bases to trimming and J lost 2 bases, with 9 bases between them. The CDR3 has 13 residues. From germline, CDR1 is MDHEN and CDR2 SYDVKM.